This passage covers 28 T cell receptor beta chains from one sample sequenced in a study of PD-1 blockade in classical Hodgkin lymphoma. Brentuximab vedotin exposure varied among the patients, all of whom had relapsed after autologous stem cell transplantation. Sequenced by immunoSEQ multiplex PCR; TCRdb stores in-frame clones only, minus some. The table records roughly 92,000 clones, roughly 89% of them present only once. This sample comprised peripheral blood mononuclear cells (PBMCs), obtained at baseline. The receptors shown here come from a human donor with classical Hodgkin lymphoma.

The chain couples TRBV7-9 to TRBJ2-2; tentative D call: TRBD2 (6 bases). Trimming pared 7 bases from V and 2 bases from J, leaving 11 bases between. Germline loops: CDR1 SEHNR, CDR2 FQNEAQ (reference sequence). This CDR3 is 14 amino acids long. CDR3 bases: TGTGCCAGCAAGGTTGGGACTAACACCGGGGAGCTGTTTTTT. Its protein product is CASKVGTNTGELFF.

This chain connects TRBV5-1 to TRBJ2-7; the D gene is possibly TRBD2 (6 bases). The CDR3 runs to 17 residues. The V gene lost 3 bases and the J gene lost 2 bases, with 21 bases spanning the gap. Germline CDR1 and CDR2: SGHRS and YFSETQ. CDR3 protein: CASSSPFCGTFTYEQYF. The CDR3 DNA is TGCGCCAGCAGCTCCCCATTTTGCGGGACCTTTACCTACGAGCAGTACTTC.

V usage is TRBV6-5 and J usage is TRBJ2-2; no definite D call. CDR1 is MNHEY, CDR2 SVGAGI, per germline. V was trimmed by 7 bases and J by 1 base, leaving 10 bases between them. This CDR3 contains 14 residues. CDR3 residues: CASKKPGNTGELFF. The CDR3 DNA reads TGTGCCAGCAAGAAACCAGGGAACACCGGGGAGCTGTTTTTT.

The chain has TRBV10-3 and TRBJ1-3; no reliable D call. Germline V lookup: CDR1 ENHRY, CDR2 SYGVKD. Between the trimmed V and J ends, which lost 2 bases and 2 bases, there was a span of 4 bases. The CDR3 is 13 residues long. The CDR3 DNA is TGTGCCATCAGTGAGGGAGCTGGAAACACCATATATTTT. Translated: CAISEGAGNTIYF.

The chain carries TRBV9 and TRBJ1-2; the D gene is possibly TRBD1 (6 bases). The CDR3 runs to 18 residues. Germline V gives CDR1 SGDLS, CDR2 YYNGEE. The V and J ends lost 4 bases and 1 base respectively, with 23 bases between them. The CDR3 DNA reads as TGTGCCAGCAGCCCCCACTCAACGCGGGACACTTATAACTATGGCTACACCTTC. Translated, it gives CASSPHSTRDTYNYGYTF.

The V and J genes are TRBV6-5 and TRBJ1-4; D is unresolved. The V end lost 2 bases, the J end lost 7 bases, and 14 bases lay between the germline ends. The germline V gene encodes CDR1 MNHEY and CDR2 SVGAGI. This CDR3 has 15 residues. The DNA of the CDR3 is TGTGCCAGCAGTTACGGTCTCAGGCCGGCTGAAAAACTGTTTTTT. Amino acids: CASSYGLRPAEKLFF.

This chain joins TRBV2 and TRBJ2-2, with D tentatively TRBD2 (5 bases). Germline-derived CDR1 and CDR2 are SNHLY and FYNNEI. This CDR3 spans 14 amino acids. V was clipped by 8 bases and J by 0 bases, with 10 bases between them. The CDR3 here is CASGGESNTGELFF. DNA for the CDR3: TGTGCCAGCGGTGGGGAGTCGAACACCGGGGAGCTGTTTTTT.

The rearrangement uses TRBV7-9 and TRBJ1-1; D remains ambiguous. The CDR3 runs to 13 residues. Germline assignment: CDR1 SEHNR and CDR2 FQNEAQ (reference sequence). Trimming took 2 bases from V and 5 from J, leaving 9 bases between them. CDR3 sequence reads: CASSLPGGTEAFF. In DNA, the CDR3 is TGTGCCAGCAGCTTACCGGGCGGAACTGAAGCTTTCTTT.

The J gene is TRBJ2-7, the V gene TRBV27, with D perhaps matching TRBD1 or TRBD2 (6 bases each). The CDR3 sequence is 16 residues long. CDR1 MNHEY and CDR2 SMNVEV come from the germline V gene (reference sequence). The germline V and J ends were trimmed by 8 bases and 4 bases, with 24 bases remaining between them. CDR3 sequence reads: CASPKGGRYFRYEQYF. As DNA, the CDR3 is TGTGCCAGCCCGAAAGGGGGGAGGTATTTTCGATACGAGCAGTACTTC.

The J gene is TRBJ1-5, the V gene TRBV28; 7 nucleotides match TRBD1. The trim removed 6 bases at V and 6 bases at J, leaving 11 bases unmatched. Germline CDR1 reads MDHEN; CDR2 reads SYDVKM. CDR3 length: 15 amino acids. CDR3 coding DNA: TGTGCCAGCAGGCCACAGGGGTCCTTAGGTCAGCCCCAGCATTTT. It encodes CASRPQGSLGQPQHF.

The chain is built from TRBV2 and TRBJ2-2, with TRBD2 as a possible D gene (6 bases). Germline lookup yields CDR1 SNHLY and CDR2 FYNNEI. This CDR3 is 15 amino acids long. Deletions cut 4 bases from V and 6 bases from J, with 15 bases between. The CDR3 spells CASSARASEAGELFF. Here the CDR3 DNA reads TGTGCCAGCAGTGCACGGGCTAGCGAGGCCGGGGAGCTGTTTTTT.

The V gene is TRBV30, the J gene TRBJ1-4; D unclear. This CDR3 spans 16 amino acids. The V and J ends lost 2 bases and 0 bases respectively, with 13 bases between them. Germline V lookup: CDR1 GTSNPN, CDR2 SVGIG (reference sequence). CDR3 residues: CAWSTLIGPTNEKLFF. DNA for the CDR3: TGTGCCTGGAGTACCCTAATTGGTCCAACTAATGAAAAACTGTTTTTT.

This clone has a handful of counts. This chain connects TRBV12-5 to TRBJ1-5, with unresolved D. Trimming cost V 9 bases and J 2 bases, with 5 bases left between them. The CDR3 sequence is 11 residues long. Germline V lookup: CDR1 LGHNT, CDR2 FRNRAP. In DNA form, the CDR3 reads TGTGCTAGGCTAGGCAATCAGCCCCAGCATTTT. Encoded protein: CARLGNQPQHF. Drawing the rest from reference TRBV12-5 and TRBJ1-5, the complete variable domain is DARVTQTPRHKVTEMGQEVTMRCQPILGHNTVFWYRQTMMQGLELLAYFRNRAPLDDSGMPKDRFSAEMPDATLATLKIQPSEPRDSAVYFCARLGNQPQHFGDGTRLSIL.

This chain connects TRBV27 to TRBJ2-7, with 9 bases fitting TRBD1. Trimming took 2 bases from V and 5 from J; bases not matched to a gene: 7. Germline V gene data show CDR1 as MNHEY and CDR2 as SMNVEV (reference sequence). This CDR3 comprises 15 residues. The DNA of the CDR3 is TGTGCCAGCAGTTTAGGTATGACAGGGGGGGACGAGCAGTACTTC. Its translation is CASSLGMTGGDEQYF.

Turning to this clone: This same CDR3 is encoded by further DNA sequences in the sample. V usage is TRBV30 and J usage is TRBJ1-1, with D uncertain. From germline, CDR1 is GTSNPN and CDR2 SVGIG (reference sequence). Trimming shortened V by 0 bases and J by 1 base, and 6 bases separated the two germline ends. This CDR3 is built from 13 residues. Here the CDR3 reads CAWSVEGNTEAFF. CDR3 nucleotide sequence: TGTGCCTGGAGTGTAGAGGGGAACACTGAAGCTTTCTTT.

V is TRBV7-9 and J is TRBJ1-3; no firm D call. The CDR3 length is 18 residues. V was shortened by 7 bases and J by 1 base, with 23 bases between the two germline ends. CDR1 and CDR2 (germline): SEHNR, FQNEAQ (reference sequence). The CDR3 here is CASTPWYLGFGSGNTIYF. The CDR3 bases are TGTGCCAGCACTCCATGGTACTTAGGCTTTGGGTCTGGAAACACCATATATTTT.

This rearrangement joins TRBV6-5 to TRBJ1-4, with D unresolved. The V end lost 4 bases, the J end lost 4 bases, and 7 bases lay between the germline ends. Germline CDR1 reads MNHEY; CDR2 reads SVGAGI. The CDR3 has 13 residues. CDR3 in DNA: TGTGCCAGCAGTTGGAGATTTAATGAAAAACTGTTTTTT. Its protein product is CASSWRFNEKLFF.

Here the CDR3 reads CSVLSWTDGYTF. The CDR3 bases are TGCAGCGTTCTATCCTGGACAGATGGCTACACCTTC. J is TRBJ1-2 and V is TRBV29-1; D possibly corresponds to TRBD1 (6 bases). Trimming stripped 5 bases from V and 6 bases from J, with 13 bases between. Germline CDR1 and CDR2: SQVTM and ANQGSEA. This CDR3 spans 12 amino acids.

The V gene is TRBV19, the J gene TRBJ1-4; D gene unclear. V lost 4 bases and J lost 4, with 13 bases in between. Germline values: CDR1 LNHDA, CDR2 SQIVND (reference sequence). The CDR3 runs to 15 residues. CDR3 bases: TGTGCCAGTAGTAACCCGGGCCGAAATAATGAAAAACTGTTTTTT. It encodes CASSNPGRNNEKLFF.

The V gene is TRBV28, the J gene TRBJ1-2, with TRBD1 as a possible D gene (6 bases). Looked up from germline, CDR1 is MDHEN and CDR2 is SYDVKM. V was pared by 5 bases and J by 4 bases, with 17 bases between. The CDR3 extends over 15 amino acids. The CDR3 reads CASSPVTRGGYGYTF. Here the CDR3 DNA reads TGTGCCAGCAGTCCAGTAACCAGAGGGGGCTATGGCTACACCTTC.

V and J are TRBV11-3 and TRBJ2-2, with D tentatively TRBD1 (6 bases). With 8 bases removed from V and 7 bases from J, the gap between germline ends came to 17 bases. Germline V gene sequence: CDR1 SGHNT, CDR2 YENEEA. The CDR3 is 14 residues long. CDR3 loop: CASSNTGSIGELFF. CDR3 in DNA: TGTGCCAGCTCAAACACAGGGTCGATCGGGGAGCTGTTTTTT.

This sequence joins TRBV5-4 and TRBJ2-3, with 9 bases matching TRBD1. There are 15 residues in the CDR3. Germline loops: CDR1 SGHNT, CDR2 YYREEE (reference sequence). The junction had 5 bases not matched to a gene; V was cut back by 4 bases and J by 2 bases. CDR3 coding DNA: TGTGCCAGCAGCCCTGGGGACAGGGCCACAGATACGCAGTATTTT. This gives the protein CASSPGDRATDTQYF.

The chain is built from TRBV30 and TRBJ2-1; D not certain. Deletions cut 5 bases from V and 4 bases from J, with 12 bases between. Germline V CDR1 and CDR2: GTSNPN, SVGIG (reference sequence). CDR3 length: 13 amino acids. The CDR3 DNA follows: TGTGCCTGGTATACCACTGATTACAATGAGCAGTTCTTC. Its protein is CAWYTTDYNEQFF.

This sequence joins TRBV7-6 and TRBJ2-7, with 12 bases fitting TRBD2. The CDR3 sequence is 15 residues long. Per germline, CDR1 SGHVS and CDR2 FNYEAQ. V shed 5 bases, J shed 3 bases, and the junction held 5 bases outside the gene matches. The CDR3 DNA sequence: TGTGCCAGCAGCCCCCGACTAGCGGGAGACTACGAGCAGTACTTC. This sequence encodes CASSPRLAGDYEQYF.

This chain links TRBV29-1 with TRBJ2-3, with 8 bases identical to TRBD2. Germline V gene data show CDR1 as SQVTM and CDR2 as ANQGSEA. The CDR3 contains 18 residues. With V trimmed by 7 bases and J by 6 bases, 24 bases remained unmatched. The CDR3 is CSGRTVQAGDTIRDTQYF. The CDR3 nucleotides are TGCAGCGGCCGGACAGTTCAAGCGGGAGATACAATTCGGGATACGCAGTATTTT.

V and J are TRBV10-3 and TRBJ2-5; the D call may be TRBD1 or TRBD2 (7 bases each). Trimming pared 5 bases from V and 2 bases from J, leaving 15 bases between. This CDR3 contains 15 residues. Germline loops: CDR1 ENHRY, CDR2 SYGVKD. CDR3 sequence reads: CAISKGGTEQETQYF. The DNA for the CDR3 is TGTGCCATCAGTAAGGGGGGGACAGAGCAAGAGACCCAGTACTTC.

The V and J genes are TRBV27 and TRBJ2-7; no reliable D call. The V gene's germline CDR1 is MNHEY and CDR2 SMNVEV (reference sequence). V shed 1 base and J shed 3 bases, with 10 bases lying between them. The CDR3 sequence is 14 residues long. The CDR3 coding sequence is TGTGCCAGCAGTTTATTTGGCTTACACTACGAGCAGTACTTC. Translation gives CASSLFGLHYEQYF.

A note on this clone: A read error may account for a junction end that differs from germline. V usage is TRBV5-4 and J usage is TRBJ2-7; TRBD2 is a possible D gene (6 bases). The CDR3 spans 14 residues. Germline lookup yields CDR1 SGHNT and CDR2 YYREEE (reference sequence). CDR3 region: CASSTLTGTSFHNF. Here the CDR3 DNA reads TGTGCCAGCAGCACTCTCACCGGGACTTCCTTCCACAACTTC.